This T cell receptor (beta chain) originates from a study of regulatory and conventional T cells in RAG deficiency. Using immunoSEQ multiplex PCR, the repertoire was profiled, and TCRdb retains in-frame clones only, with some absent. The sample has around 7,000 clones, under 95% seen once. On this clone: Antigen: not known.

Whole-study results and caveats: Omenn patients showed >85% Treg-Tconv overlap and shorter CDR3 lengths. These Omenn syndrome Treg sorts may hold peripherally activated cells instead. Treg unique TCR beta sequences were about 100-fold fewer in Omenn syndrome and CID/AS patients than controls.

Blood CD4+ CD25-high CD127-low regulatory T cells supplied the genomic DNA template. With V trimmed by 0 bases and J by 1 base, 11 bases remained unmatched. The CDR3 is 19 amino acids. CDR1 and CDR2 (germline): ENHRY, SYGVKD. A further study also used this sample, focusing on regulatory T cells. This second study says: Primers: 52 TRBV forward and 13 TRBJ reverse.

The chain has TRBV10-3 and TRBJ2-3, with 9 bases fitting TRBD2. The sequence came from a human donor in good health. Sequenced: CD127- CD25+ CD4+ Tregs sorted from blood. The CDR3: CAISESYQLSGGRTDTQYF. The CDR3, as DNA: TGTGCCATCAGTGAGTCGTATCAGTTGAGCGGGGGGCGCACAGATACGCAGTATTTT.